Below are 18 T cell receptor beta chains sequenced from a single sample in a study of blood T cell repertoires in COVID-19. Measured with immunoSEQ multiplex PCR; TCRdb has only the in-frame clones, and not every one. The sample has 200,000 to 300,000 clones, roughly 88% seen once. Sequencing was done on a sample of peripheral blood. The receptors come from a man aged 40-49 years who had recovered from COVID-19.

This clone is a singleton in its sample. V and J are TRBV25-1 and TRBJ1-2; the match to TRBD1 covers 7 bases. Germline CDR1 is MGHDK and CDR2 is SYGVNS. The V and J ends lost 3 bases and 3 bases, in that order; junction bases with no gene match: 4. CDR3 length: 14 amino acids. The CDR3 nucleotides read TGTGCCAGCAGTGACTGGGACAGACACTATGGCTACACCTTC. Translation gives CASSDWDRHYGYTF.

The CDR3 loop is CATHQRGGGTDTQYF. The CDR3 DNA sequence: TGTGCCACCCACCAGCGGGGGGGAGGCACAGATACGCAGTATTTT. This chain joins TRBV2 and TRBJ2-3, with 10 bases lining up with TRBD2. Germline V gene lookup returns CDR1 SNHLY and CDR2 FYNNEI. The CDR3 length is 15 residues. The V gene end was trimmed by 10 bases and the J gene end by 1 base; junction bases not matched to a gene: 8.

The CDR3 coding sequence is TGTGCCAGCAGCCCCAACCCCCGCCAGGGAGAGACCCAGTACTTC. This translates into CASSPNPRQGETQYF. This chain joins TRBV7-2 and TRBJ2-5, with TRBD1 as a possible D gene (5 bases). V shed 5 bases and J shed 4 bases, with 17 bases lying between them. Germline V lookup: CDR1 SGHTA, CDR2 FQGNSA. This CDR3 contains 15 residues.

The rearrangement links TRBV10-3 to TRBJ1-1; 7 positions match TRBD1. This CDR3 comprises 15 residues. The junction had 9 bases not matched to a gene; V was cut back by 8 bases and J by 0 bases. The V gene's germline CDR1 is ENHRY and CDR2 SYGVKD. CDR3 DNA sequence: TGTGCCATCGGAGGGGGCGACTTGCTGAACACTGAAGCTTTCTTT. Encoded protein: CAIGGGDLLNTEAFF.

This chain uses TRBV4-1 with TRBJ2-7; 10 bases map to TRBD2. With V trimmed by 4 bases and J by 4 bases, 7 bases remained unmatched. The germline V gene encodes CDR1 MGHRA and CDR2 YSYEKL. The CDR3 is 15 residues long. In nucleotides, the CDR3 is TGCGCCAGCAGCCGTACTAGCGGGGTCGGATACGAGCAGTACTTC. This encodes CASSRTSGVGYEQYF.

This sequence joins TRBV30 and TRBJ2-7; D unclear. Germline V CDR1 and CDR2: GTSNPN, SVGIG (reference sequence). Trimming pared 4 bases from V and 6 bases from J, leaving 7 bases between. This CDR3 is 10 amino acids long. CDR3 sequence reads: CAWMGSEQYF. In nucleotides, the CDR3 is TGTGCCTGGATGGGCAGCGAGCAGTACTTC. Drawing the rest from reference TRBV30 and TRBJ2-7, the complete variable domain is SQTIHQWPATLVQPVGSPLSLECTVEGTSNPNLYWYRQAAGRGLQLLFYSVGIGQISSEVPQNLSASRPQDRQFILSSKKLLLSDSGFYLCAWMGSEQYFGPGTRLTVT.

This chain uses TRBV5-1 with TRBJ1-3; D unresolved. The CDR3 length is 15 residues. Trimming removed 4 bases from V and 0 bases from J, with 11 bases in between. The germline gives CDR1 SGHRS, CDR2 YFSETQ. In DNA, the CDR3 is TGCGCCAGCAGCCCGAGCGGTAGCTCTGGAAACACCATATATTTT. Protein sequence: CASSPSGSSGNTIYF.

This sequence joins TRBV10-3 and TRBJ2-2; D not resolved. Deletions cut 4 bases from V and 4 bases from J, with 7 bases between. Germline V gives CDR1 ENHRY, CDR2 SYGVKD. The length of the CDR3 is 13 residues. CDR3 DNA: TGTGCCATCAGTGCTGGCCTCACCGGGGAGCTGTTTTTT. Its protein product is CAISAGLTGELFF.

The rearrangement joins TRBV7-8 to TRBJ2-6; TRBD1 aligns across 11 bases. V lost 7 bases and J lost 0; bases outside the gene matches: 5. Germline-derived CDR1 and CDR2 are SGHVS and FQNEAQ. CDR3 length: 17 residues. CDR3 nucleotide sequence: TGTGCCAGCACCCCGGGACAGGGGGGCTCTGGGGCCAACGTCCTGACTTTC. The encoded protein is CASTPGQGGSGANVLTF.

V and J are TRBV7-8 and TRBJ1-2; tentative D call: TRBD1 (6 bases). Germline V gene data show CDR1 as SGHVS and CDR2 as FQNEAQ. The CDR3 consists of 13 residues. The V gene lost 4 bases and the J gene lost 3 bases, with 9 bases spanning the gap. CDR3 DNA: TGTGCCAGCAGCTCGGACAGATACTATGGCTACACCTTC. Its protein is CASSSDRYYGYTF.

This clone was detected only a few times. This sequence joins TRBV6-6 and TRBJ2-3; D might be TRBD1 (6 bases). The germline V and J ends were trimmed by 7 bases and 0 bases, with 8 bases remaining between them. CDR3 length equals 13 residues. Germline CDR1 and CDR2: MNHNY and SVGAGI (reference sequence). The CDR3 loop is CASKDSSTDTQYF. CDR3 DNA sequence: TGTGCCAGCAAGGACAGTAGCACAGATACGCAGTATTTT.

This clone was observed once. V gene TRBV6-5 combines with J gene TRBJ1-1; D ambiguous. The length of the CDR3 is 15 residues. V lost 0 bases, J lost 4 bases, and 12 bases lay in between. Germline V gene sequence: CDR1 MNHEY, CDR2 SVGAGI. The CDR3 protein is CASSYSGSRFTEAFF. CDR3 bases: TGTGCCAGCAGTTACTCGGGCAGTAGGTTCACTGAAGCTTTCTTT.

The chain links TRBV30 to TRBJ1-2; D uncertain. The CDR3 is made up of 12 amino acids. Trimming removed 1 base from V and 2 bases from J, with 5 bases in between. Germline V CDR1 and CDR2: GTSNPN, SVGIG (reference sequence). CDR3 amino acids: CAWSAKNYGYTF. The DNA of the CDR3 is TGTGCCTGGAGTGCCAAAAACTATGGCTACACCTTC.

With regard to this clone: At the DNA level, this CDR3 is encoded by other sequences in the same sample as well. The chain has TRBV2 and TRBJ2-3, with 7 bases that match TRBD2. Germline V CDR1 and CDR2: SNHLY, FYNNEI. The V and J ends lost 6 bases and 2 bases, in that order; junction bases with no gene match: 5. The CDR3 runs to 14 residues. CDR3 nucleotides: TGTGCCAGCAGCGGGCTAGCGGTCACAGATACGCAGTATTTT. Encoded protein: CASSGLAVTDTQYF.

This clone was detected only once. The gene calls are TRBV13 and TRBJ2-1; D possibly corresponds to TRBD2 (6 bases). The germline gives CDR1 PRHDT, CDR2 FYEKMQ (reference sequence). There are 16 residues in the CDR3. The V end lost 5 bases, the J end lost 10 bases, and 24 bases lay between the germline ends. The CDR3 coding sequence is TGTGCCAGCAGCCGAATAAAGCGGGCCTTATCTCTGGAGCAGTTCTTC. Encoded protein: CASSRIKRALSLEQFF.

CDR3 region: CASSGLASYNEQFF. The CDR3 coding sequence is TGTGCCAGCAGCGGACTAGCGAGCTACAATGAGCAGTTCTTC. The V and J genes are TRBV7-9 and TRBJ2-1; 9 bases map to TRBD2. The CDR3 sequence is 14 residues long. The ends lost 5 bases at V and 3 bases at J; junction bases unmatched: 2. Per the germline V gene, CDR1 is SEHNR and CDR2 is FQNEAQ (reference sequence).

V usage is TRBV5-6 and J usage is TRBJ1-2, with 7 bases lining up with TRBD1. Germline V gene sequence: CDR1 SGHDT, CDR2 YYEEEE. V lost 4 bases, J lost 5 bases, and 5 bases stayed unmatched. This CDR3 has 13 amino acids. The CDR3, as DNA: TGTGCCAGCAGCATTGGACAGGCATATGGCTACACCTTC. Its protein is CASSIGQAYGYTF.

V and J are TRBV10-1 and TRBJ1-4; tentative D call: TRBD1 (5 bases). Germline V gives CDR1 WNHNN, CDR2 SYGVQD (reference sequence). The CDR3 runs 14 residues. V lost 4 bases and J 8 bases, leaving 14 bases between the germline ends. The CDR3 loop is CASSGTSEKEKLFF. CDR3 nucleotides: TGCGCCAGCAGTGGGACATCGGAAAAGGAAAAACTGTTTTTT.